This TCR beta chain came from a study of CD8 T cells in ankylosing spondylitis. Only a few counts were recorded for this clonotype. The antigen is not known. Study conclusions and caveats: From matched ankylosing spondylitis synovial fluid, disease-linked clones were reportedly recovered at significantly enriched levels. Reactive arthritis synovial fluid and blood were previously reported to contain some motif variants. Typical of ankylosing spondylitis blood, it appeared, was a TCR beta motif of eight highly homologous variants.

The TCR beta libraries were generated through quantitative 5'-RACE incorporating molecular barcodes. TCRdb re-called the 5' RACE reads with MiXCR, one entry per CDR3 protein. Among 700,000 or so distinct CDR3 sequences listed, 15% to 20% were seen once. CDR1 is ENHRY and CDR2 is SYGVKD in the germline V gene. The CDR3 is 16 amino acids. Trimming cost V 3 bases and J 6 bases; bases outside gene matches: 11. This clonotype originated in a male donor with ankylosing spondylitis. The sample consisted of blood, either unsorted or a sorted T cell fraction (not recorded which). The chain employs TRBV10-3 and TRBJ1-1; 9 positions agree with TRBD1. For the CDR3, the DNA is TGTGCCATCAGTGATTACAGGGGGCAGGCTACAGCTGAAGCTTTCTTT. Translated: CAISDYRGQATAEAFF.